This T cell receptor beta chain was recovered during a study of CD8+ T cells in alopecia areata. Investigators isolated RNA and reverse transcribed it into cDNA to act as the sequencing template. Assay: immunoSEQ multiplex PCR; the TCRdb copy retains only in-frame clones and omits some. Here the sample spans hundreds of thousands of clones, roughly two fifths being singletons. Treatment given: oral pan-JAK inhibitor, 5-10 mg twice daily. In alopecia areata patients, both lesional scalp punch biopsies and peripheral blood were collected. Both CD4+ and CD8+ T cells were separated by sorting PBMCs. Study conclusions and caveats: Scalp sequencing also captures normal skin's resident alphabeta T cells. Affected lesional scalp, above all in alopecia totalis/universalis, was more clonal than normal scalp.

This clone has a single count. Its antigen is still unknown. The CDR3 covers 14 residues. Germline lookup yields CDR1 MNHEY and CDR2 SVGAGI. V shed 2 bases and J shed 2 bases, with 10 bases lying between them. The sequenced sample was CD4+ T cells sorted from blood, obtained at roughly week 30, from a patient treated with tofacitinib. V is TRBV6-5 and J is TRBJ2-7; D remains ambiguous. This receptor was identified in a human donor with alopecia areata. The CDR3 DNA follows: TGTGCCAGCAGTTACGGTTTCGAACCCTACGAGCAGTACTTC. Encoded protein: CASSYGFEPYEQYF.